This TCR beta chain was sequenced during a study of blood T cells in healthy people across ages (dated by TCRdb to between 2015 and 2017). General notes on the study: Template switching captured roughly one uniquely barcoded TCR beta cDNA molecule per two T cells in model experiments. For two donors (one aged 18 to 30 and one aged 80 or older), the study analyzed two additional independent replicas of 1 million unique cDNA reads from the same blood draw. The donors were divided into four age groups: young (average approximately 15 years), middle-aged (around 41), aged (around 59) and long-lived (about 90). Using deep sequencing normalized with unique cDNA molecular identifiers, the study measured how TCR beta repertoire diversity changes with age. Donors of different ages were randomly distributed across sequencing lanes to avoid experimental bias. Points the paper makes about the study in general: A strong correlation was found between observed TCR beta diversity and the percentage of naive T cells measured by flow cytometry. Estimates of total diversity based on one million sequenced T cells were regarded as lower bounds and as underestimates. Compared with the aged group, more naive CD4+ T cells, fewer expanded clones and increased TCR diversity were shown by the long-lived group, suggesting age selection. Because profiling used bulk unsorted PBMCs, naive and antigen-experienced compartments could not be compared conclusively. As age increased, observed TCR beta diversity per million T cells dropped in a roughly linear way, and a significant reduction was already evident by age 40. Because donor CMV infection status was unknown, age-related changes in expanded clonotypes were potentially confounded.

The 39 donors, aged roughly 6 to 90 years, were systemically healthy Caucasian individuals from Russia. Each donor gave approximately 9.3 milliliters of peripheral blood, collected into EDTA-treated Vacutainer tubes. PBMCs were isolated by Ficoll-Paque density-gradient centrifugation, with at least 6 million obtained per sample. Total RNA, at least 6 micrograms per sample, was extracted from PBMCs with Trizol reagent. For every donor, flow cytometry on a PBMC aliquot measured the percentage of naive CD45RAhigh/CD27high T cells. V and J lose 6 bases and 9 bases, and a span of 12 bases separates them. The CDR3 spans 13 residues, from the cysteine through the phenylalanine. The entry retains the CDR3 DNA only, 39 bases that are in frame from base 1. Via the germline V gene, CDR1 is ENHRY and CDR2 SYGVKD. The protocol used for the library was 5' RACE. Sequencing took place on an Illumina HiSeq 2500. The second PCR ran for roughly 6 to 11 cycles and used a J-beta primer mix along with a sample-barcoded 5' primer. A template-switch 5' adaptor carrying 12 random nucleotides introduced a unique molecular identifier onto each TCR beta cDNA molecule. Each sample yielded at least 2.5 million CDR3-containing paired-end reads. First-strand cDNA was synthesized from all RNA with the Mint cDNA synthesis kit, primed by a TRBC-specific oligonucleotide. Following uracil-DNA glycosylase treatment, a first 18-cycle PCR with universal primers M1SS and BC2_uni_R was performed on all cDNA. The authors processed their data as follows. Each sample was normalized by randomly selecting 1 million high-quality reads, each carrying a distinct molecular identifier. Reads with shared molecular identifiers were discarded instead of being binned into consensus sequences. CDR3 identification, clonotype clustering and error correction used MiTCR with a Q25 quality threshold and the strictest error-elimination algorithm. Lower-bound total TCR beta diversity was estimated with a nonparametric unseen species model using Euler transformation. The raw public data were reprocessed by TCRdb itself: fastp quality trimming at Q25, MiXCR clonotype calling, in-frame beta chains only. CDR3 protein sequences are deduplicated, and each keeps its most common genes and DNA. These V and J calls derive from TCRdb rather than the authors' analysis. The table for this sample lists approximately 820,000 distinct CDR3 sequences; approximately 48% of them were counted only once. Roughly 19% of the sample is in the top ten clones.

To note about this clonotype: Its antigen target is currently unknown. Per-base quality was not reported, and no clone a single base away is much larger than it.

The receptor chain draws on TRBV10-3 and TRBJ1-6, and TRBD1 may be the D gene, going by 5 matching bases. The material sequenced was blood. The clonotype comes from a man aged 55-75 years in good health. The encoded CDR3 is CAISGREASPLHF. The sequence in DNA is TGTGCCATCAGCGGCAGGGAAGCTTCACCCCTCCACTTT.